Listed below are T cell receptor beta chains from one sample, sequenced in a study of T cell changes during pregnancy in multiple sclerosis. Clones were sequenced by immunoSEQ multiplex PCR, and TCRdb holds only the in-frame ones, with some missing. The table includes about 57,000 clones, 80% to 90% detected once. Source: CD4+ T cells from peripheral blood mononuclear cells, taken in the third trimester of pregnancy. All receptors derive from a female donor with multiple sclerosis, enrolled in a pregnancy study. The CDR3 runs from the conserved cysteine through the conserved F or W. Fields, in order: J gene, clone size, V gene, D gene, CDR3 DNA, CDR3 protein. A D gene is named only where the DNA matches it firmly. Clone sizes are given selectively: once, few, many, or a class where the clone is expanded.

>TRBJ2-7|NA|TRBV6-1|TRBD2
TGTGCCAGCAGTGAAGCCCACAGGGGCCTAGCGGGGCGGAGATCCTACGAGCAGTACTTC
CASSEAHRGLAGRRSYEQYF
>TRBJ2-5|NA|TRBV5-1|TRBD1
TGCGCCAGCAGCTTGGTACAGGGGGCTGGGACCCAGTACTTC
CASSLVQGAGTQYF
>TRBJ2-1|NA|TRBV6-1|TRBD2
TGTGCCAGCAGTGAACCCGGGACTAGCGGGAGGCCGGGGATCAATGAGCAGTTCTTC
CASSEPGTSGRPGINEQFF
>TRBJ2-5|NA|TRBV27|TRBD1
TGTGCCAGCACCGGGACAGGGGGGGGCGGGACCCAGTACTTC
CASTGTGGGGTQYF
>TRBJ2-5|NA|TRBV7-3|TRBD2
TGTGCCAGCAGCACTAGCGGGGGGTCCAGCGAGACCCAGTACTTC
CASSTSGGSSETQYF
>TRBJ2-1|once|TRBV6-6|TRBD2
TGTGCCACCAAGCGGGGTCGCTCCTACAATGAGCAGTTCTTC
CATKRGRSYNEQFF
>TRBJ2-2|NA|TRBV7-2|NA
TGTGCCAGCAGCGAGTACACCGGGGAGCTGTTTTTT
CASSEYTGELFF
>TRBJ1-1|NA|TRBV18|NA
TGTGCCAGCTCTCCCACACTGAACACTGAAGCTTTCTTT
CASSPTLNTEAFF
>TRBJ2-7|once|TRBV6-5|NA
TGTGCCAGCAGGAGGGGGATGAGACAGAACTACGAGCAGTACTTC
CASRRGMRQNYEQYF
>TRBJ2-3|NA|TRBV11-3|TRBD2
TGTGCCAGCAGCTTAGGCCAAGGACTAGCGGGGGCAGATACGCAGTATTTT
CASSLGQGLAGADTQYF
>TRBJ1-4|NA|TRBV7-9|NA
TGTGCCAGCAGCTTAGTTGGAGGAAAACTGTTTTTT
CASSLVGGKLFF
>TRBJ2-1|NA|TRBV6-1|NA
TGTGCCAGCAGTGAATCGGCGGCACAGTTCTTC
CASSESAAQFF
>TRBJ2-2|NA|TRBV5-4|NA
TGTGCCAGCAGCCAGGAGCAGGGCGCCGGGGAGCTGTTTTTT
CASSQEQGAGELFF
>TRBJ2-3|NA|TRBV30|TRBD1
TGTGCCTGGGGTGGGACAGGGGGTTTTGCAGATACGCAGTATTTT
CAWGGTGGFADTQYF
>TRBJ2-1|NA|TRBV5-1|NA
TGCGCCAGCAGCTCTGGGGACGGGGACTCAGAGAGTTACAATGAGCAGTTCTTC
CASSSGDGDSESYNEQFF
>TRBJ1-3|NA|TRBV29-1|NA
TGCAGCGTTGAGCTCAGCTCTGGAAACACCATATATTTT
CSVELSSGNTIYF
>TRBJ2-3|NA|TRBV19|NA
TGTGCCAGTAGTCTACGCCGGACTACCGTCGCAGATACGCAGTATTTT
CASSLRRTTVADTQYF
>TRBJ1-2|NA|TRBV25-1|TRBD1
TGTGCCAGCAGCCGGACAGGGGGATATGGCTACACCTTC
CASSRTGGYGYTF
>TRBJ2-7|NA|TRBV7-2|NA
TGTGCCAGCAGCTTTTCGTACGAGCAGTACTTC
CASSFSYEQYF
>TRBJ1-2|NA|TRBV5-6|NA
TGTGCCAGCAGCTGGTTCAGGGAAGGCTACACCTTC
CASSWFREGYTF
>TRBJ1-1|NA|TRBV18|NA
TGTGCCAGCTCACGAGGTCAGAACACTGAAGCTTTCTTT
CASSRGQNTEAFF
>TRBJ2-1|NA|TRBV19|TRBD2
TGTGCCAGTAGTACTAGCGGGGGGACTCAGTTCTTC
CASSTSGGTQFF
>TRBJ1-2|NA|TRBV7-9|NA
TGTGCCAGCAGCTTAGGGACAGTGGAAGTTAGCTACACCTTC
CASSLGTVEVSYTF
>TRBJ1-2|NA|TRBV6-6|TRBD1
TGTGCCAGCTCGACAGGGGGCTATGGCTACACCTTC
CASSTGGYGYTF
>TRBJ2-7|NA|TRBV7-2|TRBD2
TGTGCCAGCAGCCCCGGAACTAGCGGTCCAAGCTCCTACGAGCAGTACTTC
CASSPGTSGPSSYEQYF
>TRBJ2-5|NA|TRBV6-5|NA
TGTGCCAGCGGGGGGAGGGAGACCCAGTACTTC
CASGGRETQYF
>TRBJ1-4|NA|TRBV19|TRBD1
TGTGCCAGTAGTATGTCGGGACAGGTGTTTTTTAATGAAAAACTGTTTTTT
CASSMSGQVFFNEKLFF
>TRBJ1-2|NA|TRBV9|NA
TGTGCCAGCAGCGTAGACAATACAGGGCGAGGTGGCTACACCTTC
CASSVDNTGRGGYTF
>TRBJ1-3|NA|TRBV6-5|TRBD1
TGTGCCAGCAGTTACTCGAAGCAGGGGGCTGGAAACACCATATATTTT
CASSYSKQGAGNTIYF
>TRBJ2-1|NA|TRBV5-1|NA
TGCGCCAGCAGCGTGAGTCAGGGCTCCTACAATGAGCAGTTCTTC
CASSVSQGSYNEQFF
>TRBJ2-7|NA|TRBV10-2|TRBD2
TGCGCCAGCGGGACTAGCGCCCCATACGAGCAGTACTTC
CASGTSAPYEQYF
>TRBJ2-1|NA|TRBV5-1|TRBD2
TGCGCCAGCAGCGAGGTTGTACTAGCGGGTTCTAAAAATGAGCAGTTCTTC
CASSEVVLAGSKNEQFF
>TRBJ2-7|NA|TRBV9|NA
TGTGCCAGCAGCGTTTCCCCGGGAGCCCGGGAGTACGAGCAGTACTTC
CASSVSPGAREYEQYF
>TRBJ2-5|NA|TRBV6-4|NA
TGTGCCACGGACCGGGGGGCAGGGGAAGGAAGAAGGCAAGAGACCCAGTACTTC
CATDRGAGEGRRQETQYF
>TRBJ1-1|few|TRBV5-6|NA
TGTGCCAGCAGCTTGGCCTCGGGTCAGGGTGCAGCTTTCTTT
CASSLASGQGAAFF
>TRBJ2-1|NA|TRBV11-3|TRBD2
TGTGCCAGCAGCTTAGATCACGGTGGTAGCACTAGCGGAAATGAGCAGTTCTTC
CASSLDHGGSTSGNEQFF
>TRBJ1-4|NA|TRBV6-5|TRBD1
TGTGCCAGCAGTCCTCGACAGGGAGAAAAACTGTTTTTT
CASSPRQGEKLFF
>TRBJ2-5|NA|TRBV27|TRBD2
TGTGCCAGCAGTTTAACCCTAGCGGGAGTCCCAGAGACCCAGTACTTC
CASSLTLAGVPETQYF
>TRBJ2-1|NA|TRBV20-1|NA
TGCAGTGCCAGACTAGTAAAAGAGCAGTTCTTC
CSARLVKEQFF
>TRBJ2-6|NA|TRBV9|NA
TGTGCCAGCAGCGTACCGTGGGGGCTTACCTTAACGAGCTCTGGGGCCAACGTCCTGACTTTC
CASSVPWGLTLTSSGANVLTF
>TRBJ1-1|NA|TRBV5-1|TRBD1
TGCGCCAGCTATGGGACAGGGGGCCGGGGGGTCCTTCTCAAGAACACTGAAGCTTTCTTT
CASYGTGGRGVLLKNTEAFF
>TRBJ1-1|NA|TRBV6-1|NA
TGTGCCAGCAGTGAAATTTCGTGGGAGGGGCGCGCCACTGAAGCTTTCTTT
CASSEISWEGRATEAFF
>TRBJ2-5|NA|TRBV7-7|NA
TGTGCCAGCAGCTTAGCGCCCGGGTTCCAAGAGACCCAGTACTTC
CASSLAPGFQETQYF
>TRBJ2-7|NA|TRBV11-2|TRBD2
TGTGCCAGCAGCTTAGAGGGACTACCTCGCGAGCAGTACTTC
CASSLEGLPREQYF
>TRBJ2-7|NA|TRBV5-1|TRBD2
TGCGCCAGCAGCATAGGACTAGCGGGACGCTCCTACGAGCAGTACTTC
CASSIGLAGRSYEQYF
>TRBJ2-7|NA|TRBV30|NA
TGTGCCTGGAGTATTGACAGCCTCGCCTACGAGCAGTACTTC
CAWSIDSLAYEQYF
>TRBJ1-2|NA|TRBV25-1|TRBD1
TGTGCCAGCAGTGAATGGATGTCGACGGGACAGAACTATGGCTACACCTTC
CASSEWMSTGQNYGYTF
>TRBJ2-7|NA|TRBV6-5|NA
TGTGCCAGCCGCGGACAGTACTACGAGCAGTACTTC
CASRGQYYEQYF
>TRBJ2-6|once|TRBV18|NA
TGTGCCAGCTCACCGCAGGGTTTTTCGGGGGCCAACGTCCTGACTTTC
CASSPQGFSGANVLTF
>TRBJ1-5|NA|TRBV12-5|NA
TGTGCTAGTCTCGCTCCGGGACTTTCGAATCAGCCCCAGCATTTT
CASLAPGLSNQPQHF
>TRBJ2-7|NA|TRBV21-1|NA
TGTGCCAGCAGGGGACAGGGGTTAACCTACGAGCAGTACTTC
CASRGQGLTYEQYF
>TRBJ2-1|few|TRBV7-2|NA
TGTGCCAGCAGCTTAGCGGCAGACAATGAGCAGTTCTTC
CASSLAADNEQFF